Listed here are 6 T cell receptor beta chains from one sample, sequenced in a study of T cells after yellow fever vaccination. One entry per CDR3 protein results from TCRdb running MiXCR on the 5' RACE reads. The data hold some 560,000 distinct CDR3 sequences, with 15% to 20% observed a single time. Sequenced material: PBMCs, taken 15 days after the yellow fever booster vaccination. The receptors shown here come from a man aged 25 to 45 who received the YFV17D yellow fever vaccine.

The CDR3, as DNA: TGTGCCTGGAGTGGAGGGAACACAGATACGCAGTATTTT. Its translation is CAWSGGNTDTQYF. V and J are TRBV30 and TRBJ2-3, with D perhaps TRBD2 (5 bases). CDR1 and CDR2 from the germline V gene are GTSNPN and SVGIG (reference sequence). Trimming removed 1 base from V and 2 bases from J, with 7 bases in between. The CDR3 is 13 residues long.

This clonotype was seen only a few times. The DNA for the CDR3 is TGTGCCAGCGGAGCCAGCTACAATGAGCAGTTCTTC. It yields the protein CASGASYNEQFF. The chain couples TRBV7-3 to TRBJ2-1, with D uncertain. The CDR3 loop spans 12 amino acids. The V gene lost 8 bases and the J gene lost 3 bases, with 8 bases spanning the gap. The germline CDR1 and CDR2 sequences are SGHTA and FQGTGA.

J is TRBJ1-1 and V is TRBV5-1; D may be TRBD1 (6 bases). V was trimmed by 3 bases and J by 1 base, leaving 19 bases between them. The CDR3 contains 17 residues. The germline V gene encodes CDR1 SGHRS and CDR2 YFSETQ. CDR3 region: CASSSGQTSRGNTEAFF. The CDR3 DNA sequence: TGCGCCAGCAGCTCCGGACAGACTTCTCGTGGGAACACTGAAGCTTTCTTT.

This clonotype was counted only a few times. The V call is TRBV7-2, the J call TRBJ2-3, with unresolved D. CDR1 is SGHTA, CDR2 FQGNSA, per germline. The V end was cut by 4 bases, the J end by 6 bases, with 11 bases between. The CDR3 consists of 13 residues. The CDR3 here is CASSSVPSDTQYF. The CDR3 nucleotides are TGTGCCAGCAGCTCGGTCCCCTCGGATACGCAGTATTTT.

This clonotype was seen only a few times. J is TRBJ1-2 and V is TRBV20-1, with D possibly matching TRBD1 (5 bases). V lost 6 bases to trimming and J lost 5 bases, with 22 bases between them. The CDR3 extends over 15 amino acids. Germline V gives CDR1 DFQATT, CDR2 SNEGSKA (reference sequence). In nucleotides, the CDR3 is TGCAGTGCCCTACAACCTTCGGGGGAGGGGTATGGCTACACCTTC. As protein: CSALQPSGEGYGYTF.

The V and J genes are TRBV19 and TRBJ2-3, with D possibly TRBD2 on 6 matching bases. Germline values: CDR1 LNHDA, CDR2 SQIVND (reference sequence). The CDR3 totals 15 residues. V was pared by 1 base and J by 5 bases, with 13 bases between. The CDR3 DNA reads as TGTGCCAGTAGTATAGGCCCAAGGAGGGGAGATACGCAGTATTTT. Protein product: CASSIGPRRGDTQYF.